This T cell receptor beta chain derives from a study of blood T cell repertoires in COVID-19. Source study methods: Amplification with reference gene primers provided the estimates of nucleated cell counts. Data came from immunoSEQ multiplex PCR; TCRdb stores just in-frame clones and leaves some out. V and J calls and clone size are those listed in that table; D and trimming were worked out from the DNA. The table lists around 100,000 clones, around 88% of them singletons. The clonotype comes from a human donor in a cohort sampled during active COVID-19. The specimen sequenced was peripheral blood.

As DNA, the CDR3 is TGTGCCAGAGACAGTTACACAGATACGCAGTATTTT. Encoded protein: CARDSYTDTQYF. The rearrangement uses TRBV28 and TRBJ2-3; D might be TRBD1 (5 bases). CDR3 size: 12 residues. The V and J ends lost 9 bases and 2 bases respectively, with 9 bases between them. CDR1 is MDHEN and CDR2 is SYDVKM in the germline V gene.